This TCR beta chain is from a study of T cell clonotyping in hematopoietic cell transplantation. Study-level findings and limits: No sorting was done, leaving CD4 and CD8 contributions mixed. After transplant, recipient diversity fell while pathologically expanded clonotypes grew through day 180. Graft donor and pretransplant recipient Inverse Simpson Index values predicted broader posttransplant TCR diversity.

Recipients were bled about 28 days pretransplant and at posttransplant days 30, 100, 180. Sequencing was performed with immunoSEQ multiplex PCR; in TCRdb, only in-frame clones are kept and a portion is missing. The data contain 7,200 or so clones, around 88% of them singletons. The ends were cut back, 2 bases at V and 0 bases at J, with 11 bases in the middle. The CDR3 has 16 residues. The germline V gene has CDR1 MNHNS and CDR2 SASEGT. With regard to this clone: Its antigen is unknown.

This TCR was sampled from a male patient younger than 30 who had an allogeneic stem cell transplant from a related donor, so the T cells may come from the graft donor. Some clones in this sample may be carry-over from other donors' samples. The gene calls are TRBV6-1 and TRBJ2-1; D remains ambiguous. The input for sequencing was PBMCs, taken 100 days after allogeneic stem cell transplant. The CDR3, as DNA: TGTGCCAGCAGTGAATTCGGCGGCAGCTCCTACAATGAGCAGTTCTTC. It is translated as CASSEFGGSSYNEQFF.